The next 9 T cell receptor beta chains were all read from a single sample in a study of molecular identifiers for immune sequencing clone quantification. TCRdb independently ran MiXCR on the PCR reads; one entry per CDR3 protein. The table has 350,000 or so distinct CDR3 sequences, roughly 23% seen once. Sequenced input: naive CD8+ T cells from blood, with Jurkat cell RNA spiked in. As to subset: FACS-sorted CD8+CD4-CCR7+CD45RA+ naive T cells. Source of these receptors: a human donor in good health. Some libraries in this study had Jurkat cell RNA spiked in.

There are many counts of this clonotype. The CDR3 loop reads CSAEQGERAEAFF. The CDR3 DNA is TGCAGCGCCGAACAGGGAGAAAGGGCTGAAGCTTTCTTT. This sequence joins TRBV29-1 and TRBJ1-1, with D possibly TRBD1 on 6 matching bases. Germline-derived CDR1 and CDR2 are SQVTM and ANQGSEA. Trimming shortened V by 7 bases and J by 6 bases, and 18 bases separated the two germline ends. The CDR3 runs to 13 residues.

This clonotype was recorded many times. The chain links TRBV18 to TRBJ2-3; D is unclear. Trimming took off 2 bases at V and 0 bases at J, with 9 bases between the two ends. The length of the CDR3 is 15 residues. CDR1 is KGHSH, CDR2 LQKENI, per germline. CDR3 nucleotide sequence: TGTGCCAGCTCACCAAGAACTTATAGCACAGATACGCAGTATTTT. The encoded protein is CASSPRTYSTDTQYF.

Concerning this clonotype itself: Being one base from a much bigger clone, this may be a read error. The rearrangement uses TRBV6-5 and TRBJ2-7, with D possibly TRBD2 on 5 matching bases. The CDR3 extends over 17 amino acids. Germline V CDR1 and CDR2: MNHEY, SVGAGI. The CDR3 bases are TGTGCCAGCGGTTACTCGACCAGTGGGCGGTCGGGGTACGAGCAGTACTTC. This sequence encodes CASGYSTSGRSGYEQYF.

This clonotype was picked up many times. In nucleotides, the CDR3 is TGTGCCAGCAGCACCCGGACAGGGGTAAACTATGGCTACACCTTC. Amino acid sequence: CASSTRTGVNYGYTF. The rearrangement joins TRBV21-1 to TRBJ1-2; the D call in the table, TRBD1, was not verified against the DNA. TRBV21-1 is deemed a pseudogene. The CDR3 extends over 15 amino acids.

This clonotype has at least ten counts. The chain is built from TRBV5-4 and TRBJ2-3, with 13 bases matching TRBD2. This CDR3 region has 19 residues. Per the germline V gene, CDR1 is SGHNT and CDR2 is YYREEE (reference sequence). Unmatched junction bases numbered 13, after V lost 6 bases and J lost 0 bases. This CDR3 is CASTKLGLAGALSTDTQYF. CDR3 nucleotide sequence: TGTGCCAGCACTAAGCTTGGACTAGCGGGAGCCCTTAGCACAGATACGCAGTATTTT.

This clonotype was seen ten or more times. The chain uses TRBV30 and TRBJ2-7; D may be TRBD1 or TRBD2 (6 bases each). V dropped 0 bases and J dropped 6 bases, with 9 bases sitting between them. The V gene's germline CDR1 is GTSNPN and CDR2 SVGIG (reference sequence). The CDR3 has 12 amino acids. Here the CDR3 reads CAWSVGGSEQYF. CDR3 bases: TGTGCCTGGAGTGTGGGGGGCTCCGAGCAGTACTTC.

This clonotype was seen at least ten times. The chain uses TRBV7-2 and TRBJ2-7; 7 positions match TRBD2. The CDR3 runs to 13 residues. With V trimmed by 5 bases and J by 3 bases, 4 bases remained unmatched. Per the germline V gene, CDR1 is SGHTA and CDR2 is FQGNSA. In DNA, the CDR3 is TGTGCCAGCAGCCCCTGGGGGGGCTACGAGCAGTACTTC. Translated: CASSPWGGYEQYF.

This clonotype appeared many times. The rearrangement joins TRBV13 to TRBJ2-3, with 11 bases matching TRBD1. With V trimmed by 5 bases and J by 4 bases, 2 bases remained unmatched. This CDR3 comprises 14 residues. Germline-derived CDR1 and CDR2 are PRHDT and FYEKMQ (reference sequence). This CDR3 is CASSGTGGADTQYF. The CDR3 region has the DNA TGTGCCAGCAGCGGGACAGGGGGGGCAGATACGCAGTATTTT.

A remark on this clonotype: The missing conserved phenylalanine or tryptophan at the end of this CDR3 makes a read error likely. The V and J genes are TRBV18 and TRBJ1-2; a weak D match, TRBD1 (6 bases). CDR3 length: 15 amino acids. CDR1 is KGHSH, CDR2 LQKENI, per germline. The germline V and J ends were trimmed by 1 base and 7 bases, with 16 bases remaining between them. CDR3 coding DNA: TGTGCCAGCTCACCACTCGGAACAGGGCTTGGTGGCTACACCCTC. Its protein is CASSPLGTGLGGYTL.